The 9 T cell receptor beta chains given below trace back to one sample, sequenced in a study of T cell responses to AZD1222 COVID-19 vaccine. Assay used: immunoSEQ multiplex PCR; TCRdb lists only in-frame clones, some missing. The data contain over 130,000 clones, roughly 88% of them singletons. The material was peripheral blood, obtained 28 days after the second AZD1222 dose. All receptors come from an adult who received the AZD1222 COVID-19 vaccine.

The V gene is TRBV29-1, the J gene TRBJ2-2; TRBD2 matches at 8 bases. This CDR3 has 11 amino acids. J lost 16 bases, V lost 7 bases, and 11 bases had no gene match. Germline CDR1 reads SQVTM; CDR2 reads ANQGSEA. The CDR3 region is CSGSIGRAAFF. The DNA of the CDR3 is TGCAGCGGTAGTATCGGGAGGGCCGCGTTTTTT.

The J gene is TRBJ2-7, the V gene TRBV10-3; 8 bases agree with TRBD2. This CDR3 spans 15 amino acids. Germline assignment: CDR1 ENHRY and CDR2 SYGVKD. Trimming at V came to 6 bases and at J to 1 base, leaving 8 bases not matched to a gene. The CDR3 reads CAIRAREGVSYEQYF. In DNA, the CDR3 is TGTGCCATCAGAGCTCGGGAGGGTGTTTCCTACGAGCAGTACTTC.

This clone was detected once. The gene calls are TRBV6-2 or TRBV6-3 and TRBJ1-5; D not resolved. The CDR3 length is 12 residues. Trimming shortened V by 0 bases and J by 9 bases, and 6 bases separated the two germline ends. CDR1 is MNHEY, CDR2 SVGEGT, per germline. The CDR3 loop is CASSYSTGPQHF. The CDR3 nucleotides are TGTGCCAGCAGTTACTCCACTGGGCCCCAGCATTTT.

This chain uses TRBV6-5 with TRBJ2-2; a weak D match, TRBD2 (6 bases). The germline V and J ends were trimmed by 5 bases and 3 bases, with 7 bases remaining between them. Germline loops: CDR1 MNHEY, CDR2 SVGAGI. The CDR3 covers 13 residues. This CDR3 reads CASSRGDTGELFF. The CDR3 DNA reads as TGTGCCAGCAGTCGCGGGGACACCGGGGAGCTGTTTTTT.

DNA for the CDR3: TGCGCCACCTCCGATTACACCGCTAGCACAGATACGCAGTATTTT. It translates to CATSDYTASTDTQYF. V gene TRBV4-1 combines with J gene TRBJ2-3; D not certain. Per germline, CDR1 MGHRA and CDR2 YSYEKL. V lost 10 bases, J lost 0 bases, and 17 bases lay in between. The CDR3 loop spans 15 amino acids.

In this sample, this clone turned up once. Here the CDR3 reads CASSLGGSHYEQYF. The CDR3 region has the DNA TGTGCCAGCAGCCTCGGGGGCTCCCATTACGAGCAGTACTTC. V is TRBV6-5 and J is TRBJ2-7; either TRBD1 or TRBD2 may supply D (6 bases each). This CDR3 has 14 amino acids. Germline lookup yields CDR1 MNHEY and CDR2 SVGAGI. The ends were cut back, 6 bases at V and 4 bases at J, with 16 bases in the middle.

This clone occurred once. The chain carries TRBV4-3 and TRBJ2-3; 8 nucleotides align to TRBD1. Germline assignment: CDR1 LGHNA and CDR2 YSLEER. The junction had 6 bases not matched to a gene; V was cut back by 8 bases and J by 2 bases. This CDR3 spans 14 amino acids. CDR3 amino acids: CASGPTGATDTQYF. CDR3 nucleotide sequence: TGCGCCAGCGGACCGACAGGGGCCACAGATACGCAGTATTTT.

This clone came up once. V is TRBV6-5 and J is TRBJ2-7; 7 bases match TRBD1. The germline V gene encodes CDR1 MNHEY and CDR2 SVGAGI. The length of the CDR3 is 14 residues. The junction had 8 bases not matched to a gene; V was cut back by 5 bases and J by 4 bases. The CDR3 sequence: CASSRPDRVYEQYF. DNA for the CDR3: TGTGCCAGCAGTCGCCCCGACAGGGTATACGAGCAGTACTTC.

The chain is built from TRBV6-5 and TRBJ1-5; no definite D call. Trimming stripped 5 bases from V and 5 bases from J, with 13 bases between. Germline loops: CDR1 MNHEY, CDR2 SVGAGI. The CDR3 sequence is 14 residues long. The CDR3 region is CASSRGGEHQPQHF. The CDR3 DNA reads TGTGCCAGCAGTCGGGGTGGGGAACATCAGCCCCAGCATTTT.